The present entry profiles one T cell receptor (beta chain) with its context. Its antigen is not identified. Sequencing libraries for TCR beta were prepared with iRepertoire HTBI primers and Arm-PCR of CDR3 regions. TCRdb passed the multiplex PCR reads through MiXCR, listing each CDR3 protein once. Among hundreds of thousands of distinct CDR3 sequences listed, roughly 15% were seen once. The sample belongs to a study of regulatory T cells in long-lasting Graves disease. Study findings and constraints: Thyroid tissue went unexamined; only peripheral blood was analyzed. Persistent Graves' patients showed a TCR diversity that was lower than that of newly diagnosed ones.

Noted time point: newly diagnosed GD, antithyroid drugs for less than 3 months. The TCR library was made from RNA extracted from PBMCs. This CDR3 has 17 amino acids. V shed 0 bases and J 3 bases; nucleotides not matched to a gene: 9. Germline CDR1 is SGHRS and CDR2 is YFSETQ. In addition, the sample was reused for a study of T cells in Graves' hyperthyroidism and ophthalmopathy. Per that study: From stable hyperthyroidism, ophthalmopathy was separated by a 13 V-J model.

The chain is built from TRBV5-1 and TRBJ2-1; TRBD2 matches 7 bases. This TCR derives from a woman aged 25 to 39 with Graves disease. Specimen: peripheral blood mononuclear cells (PBMCs), collected at new diagnosis, from a patient treated with antithyroid drugs. Written as DNA, the CDR3 is TGCGCCAGCAGCTTGGCCTTAGGCCTAGCGGACTACAATGAGCAGTTCTTC. This codes for CASSLALGLADYNEQFF.